This T cell receptor (beta chain) emerged from a study of OX40 agonist ivuxolimab in advanced cancers. At the level of the study: The study treated patients with ivuxolimab, an agonistic anti-OX40 (CD134) antibody.

With respect to this clone: The antigen remains undetermined.

Study-level points and caveats: With doses of 0.1 to 3.0 mg/kg, CD4+ and CD8+ blood T cells had undergone clonal expansion by week 6. CD8+ T cells were the subset that, on average, had more expanded clones than CD4+.

The germline gives CDR1 PRHDT, CDR2 FYEKMQ (reference sequence). CDR3 size: 13 residues. Trimming removed 3 bases at V and 1 base at J, with 6 bases between. This table comes from immunoSEQ multiplex PCR, and its TCRdb copy is limited to in-frame clones, with some not included. This table holds about 120,000 clones, 75% to 90% found once. Collection of blood occurred at baseline, at cycle 4 day 1, and at cycle 7 day 1. The sample in question was CD4+ or CD8+ T cells sorted from blood, obtained in a trial of the OX40 agonist ivuxolimab. The sequence was obtained from an adult with an advanced solid tumor such as melanoma, head and neck, liver or kidney cancer. V and J are TRBV13 and TRBJ1-1; no definite D call. In DNA, the CDR3 is TGTGCCAGCAGCTTGGCAGAGAACACTGAAGCTTTCTTT. Translated: CASSLAENTEAFF.